The entry that follows covers one TCR beta chain sequence. This clone's antigen is unknown. Sequence at one end of the junction differs from germline and may be a read error. These data belong to a study of sequential checkpoint blockade in melanoma (dated by TCRdb to the late 2010s). Regarding the study in general: Patients were randomized 1:1 to first-line nivolumab followed by ipilimumab (arm A) or ipilimumab followed by nivolumab (arm B). Both trial sequences were followed by maintenance nivolumab. DNA from 75 to 95 pretreatment melanoma tumor samples was subjected to TCRbeta immunosequencing. Matched tumor biopsies were taken from 20 or so patients before treatment and at week 13, after single-agent nivolumab (arm A) or ipilimumab (arm B). The same lesion was the source of approximately 79% of the matched pre- and post-treatment tumor biopsy pairs.

Per the germline V gene, MRHNA is the CDR1 and SNTAGT is the CDR2. Spanning cysteine to phenylalanine, the CDR3 consists of 15 amino acids. Only the CDR3 region is kept as DNA, spanning 45 bases read in frame from base 1. The immunoSEQ Assay was used to immunosequence TCRbeta CDR3 regions from genomic DNA. Before high-throughput sequencing, the genomic DNA was amplified using bias-controlled multiplex PCR. The study's own analysis went as follows. To quantify the absolute abundance of each unique TCRbeta CDR3 region, the sequences were collapsed and filtered. Clonality, defined as 1 minus Pielou's evenness, was calculated using only productive rearrangements. Tumor T-cell fraction was computed by normalizing TCRbeta template counts to usable DNA, estimated from several housekeeping genes. A previously published method was used to identify clones with significantly greater frequencies in on-treatment samples than in baseline samples. TCRdb provides this immuneACCESS table in a form limited to in-frame rearrangements. Some clones are lacking; in checked studies, under half of them reflect an unresolved V gene, and why the rest are absent is not known. V, J and clone size reflect that table, while D and trimming were determined from the DNA. The sample records 3,500 to 4,500 clones, more than 30% of which are singletons. The top ten constitute around 29% of the sample.

What this sample's treatment or condition label stands for: randomized to nivolumab then ipilimumab (arm A) or the reverse (arm B). None of the trial patients had been given prior DNA-damaging chemotherapy. CheckMate 064, a randomized, open-label phase II trial of sequential checkpoint blockade, was the source of the samples, all of which came from patients with melanoma. Genomic DNA from formalin-fixed paraffin-embedded (FFPE) tissue samples was used for tumor TCR sequencing. Points the paper makes about the study in general: Within-arm analyses of tumor T-cell fraction were constrained by small sample sizes and reduced statistical power. Among patients in the nivolumab-first arm (arm A), tumor TIL clonality before treatment was associated with response (P = .04). Larger, independent patient cohorts are needed to validate the response-prediction model that combines TCR metrics and mutation burden. Tumor T-cell fraction and clonality were found to correlate with PD-L1 staining and CD8+ T-cell counts but not with mutational load. Achieving clinical benefit was about 30 times more likely for patients whose tumor T-cell fraction and clonality increased by week 13.

This clonotype was obtained from a human donor with melanoma. The sample here was tumor tissue (inferred from file names), taken from a patient given nivolumab and ipilimumab in sequence. The chain links TRBV6-4 with TRBJ2-3, with the D segment identity uncertain. DNA sequence: TGTGCCAGCAGTTACTCCGTTCCTAGCACAGATACGCAGTATTTT. Its translation is CASSYSVPSTDTQYF.